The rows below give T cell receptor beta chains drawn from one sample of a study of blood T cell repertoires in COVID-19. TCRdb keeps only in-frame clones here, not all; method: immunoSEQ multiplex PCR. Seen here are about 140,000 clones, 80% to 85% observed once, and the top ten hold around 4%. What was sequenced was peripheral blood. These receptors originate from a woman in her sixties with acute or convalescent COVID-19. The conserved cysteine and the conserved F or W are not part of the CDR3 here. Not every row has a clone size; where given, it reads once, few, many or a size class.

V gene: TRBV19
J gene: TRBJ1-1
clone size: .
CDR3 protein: ASGPTGVPEAF

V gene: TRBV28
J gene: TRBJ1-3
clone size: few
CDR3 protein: ASSLQGPYNTIY

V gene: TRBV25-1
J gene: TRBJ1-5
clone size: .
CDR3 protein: ASSESASTDSNQPQH

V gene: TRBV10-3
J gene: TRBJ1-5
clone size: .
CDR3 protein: AISENSPNQPQH

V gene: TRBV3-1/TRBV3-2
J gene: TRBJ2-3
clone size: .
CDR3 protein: ASSPIAVQARTDTQY

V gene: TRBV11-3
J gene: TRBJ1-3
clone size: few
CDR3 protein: ASSQYEGTGNTIY

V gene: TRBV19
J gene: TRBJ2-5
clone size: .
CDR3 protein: ASSPDPGTGIKTQY

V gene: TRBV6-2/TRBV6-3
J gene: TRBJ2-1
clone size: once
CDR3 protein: ASSLGLAGTNEQF

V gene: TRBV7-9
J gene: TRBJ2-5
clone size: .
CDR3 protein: ASSRRGETQY

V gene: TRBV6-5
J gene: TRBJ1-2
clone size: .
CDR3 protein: ASSYGGGLRKGYT

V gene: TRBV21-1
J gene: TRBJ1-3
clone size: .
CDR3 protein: ASSKIQGNSANSGNTIY

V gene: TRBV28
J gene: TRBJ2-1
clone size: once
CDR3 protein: ASTFSGGSYNEQF

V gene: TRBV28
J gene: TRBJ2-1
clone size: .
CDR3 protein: ASTSGTSFTSLSYNEQF

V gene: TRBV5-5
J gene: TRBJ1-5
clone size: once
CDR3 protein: ASSLVGGQHNQPQH

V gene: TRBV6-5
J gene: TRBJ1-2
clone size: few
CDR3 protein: ASSYGAGRYGYT

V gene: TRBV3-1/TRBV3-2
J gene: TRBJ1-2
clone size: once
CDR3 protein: ASSQGRRGYT

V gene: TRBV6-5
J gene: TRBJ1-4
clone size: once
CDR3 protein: ASGRQGGNEKLF

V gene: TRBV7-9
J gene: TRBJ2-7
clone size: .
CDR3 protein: ASRDQREAGEQY

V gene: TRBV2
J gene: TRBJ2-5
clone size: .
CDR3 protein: ASSLQGVGETQY

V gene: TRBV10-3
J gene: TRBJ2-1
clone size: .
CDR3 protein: AIKLEGGRADEQF

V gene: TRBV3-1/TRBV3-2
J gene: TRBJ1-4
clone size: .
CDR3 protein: ASSPGQGTEKLF

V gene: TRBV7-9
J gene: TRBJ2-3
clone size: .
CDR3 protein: ASSPAVGTSLRWTQY

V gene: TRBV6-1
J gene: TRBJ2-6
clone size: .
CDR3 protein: ASSVTGGVSGANVLT

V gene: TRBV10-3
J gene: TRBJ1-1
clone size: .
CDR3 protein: ATRTGGTSVTEAF

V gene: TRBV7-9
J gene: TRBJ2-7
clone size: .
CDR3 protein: ASSHPVRDTAQEQY

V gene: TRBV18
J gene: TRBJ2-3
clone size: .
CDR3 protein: ASSWGTGTDTQY

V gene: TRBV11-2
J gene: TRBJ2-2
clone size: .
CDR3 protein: ASSKRPPPGTGELF

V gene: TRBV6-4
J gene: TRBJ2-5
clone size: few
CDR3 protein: ASSPGQGLLGETQY

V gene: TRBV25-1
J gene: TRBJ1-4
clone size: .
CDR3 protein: ASSDPIKDRNEKLF

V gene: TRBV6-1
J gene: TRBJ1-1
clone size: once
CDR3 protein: ASSDLKGVNTEAF

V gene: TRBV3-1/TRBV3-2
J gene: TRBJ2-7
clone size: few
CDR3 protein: ASSKAPGLADYEQY

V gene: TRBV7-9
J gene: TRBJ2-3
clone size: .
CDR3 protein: ASSSAQGVQADTQY

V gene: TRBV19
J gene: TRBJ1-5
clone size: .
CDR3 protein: ASSPALGLNDQPQH

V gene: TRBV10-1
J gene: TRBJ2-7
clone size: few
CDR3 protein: ASSSGLAGPNYEQY

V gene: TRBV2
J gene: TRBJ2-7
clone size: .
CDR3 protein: ASRPQQAPQY

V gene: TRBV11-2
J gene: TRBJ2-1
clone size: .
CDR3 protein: ASSLDWGRTSPNEQF

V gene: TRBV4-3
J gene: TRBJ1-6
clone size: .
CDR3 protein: ASSQRNSPLH

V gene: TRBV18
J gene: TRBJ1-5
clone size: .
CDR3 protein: ASSPSSGQGTSHQPQH

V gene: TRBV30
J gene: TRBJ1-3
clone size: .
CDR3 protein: AWTYAVSGNTIY

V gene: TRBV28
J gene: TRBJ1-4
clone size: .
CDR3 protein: ASRPRGTNEKLF

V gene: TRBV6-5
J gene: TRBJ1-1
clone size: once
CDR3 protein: ASSRDRLNTEAF

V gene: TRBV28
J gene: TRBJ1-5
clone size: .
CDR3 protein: ASRELSNQPQH

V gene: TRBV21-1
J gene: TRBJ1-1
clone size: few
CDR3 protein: ASSTGLGF

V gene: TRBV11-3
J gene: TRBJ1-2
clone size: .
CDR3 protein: ASRDRGSYGYT

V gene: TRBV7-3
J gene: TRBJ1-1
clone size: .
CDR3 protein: ASSLDRGREAF

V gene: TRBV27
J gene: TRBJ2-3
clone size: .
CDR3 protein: ASSLSAGWIDTQY

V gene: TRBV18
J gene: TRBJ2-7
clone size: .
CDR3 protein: ASSPPSRPTEQY

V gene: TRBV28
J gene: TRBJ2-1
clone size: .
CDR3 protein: ASSRTSGSYEQF

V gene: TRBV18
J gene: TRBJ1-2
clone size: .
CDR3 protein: ASSPPAGTNYGYT

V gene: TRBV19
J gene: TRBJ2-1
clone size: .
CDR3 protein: ASSIGSGYGGEQF

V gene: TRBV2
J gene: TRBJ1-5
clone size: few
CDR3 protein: ASSGENNQPQH

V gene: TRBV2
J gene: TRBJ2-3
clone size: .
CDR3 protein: ASSADRGNTDTQY